These 11 T cell receptor beta chains share one sample of origin, sequenced in a study of blood T cells in healthy people across ages. The second PCR ran roughly 6 to 11 cycles with a sample-barcoded 5' primer and J-beta primers. One entry per CDR3 protein results from TCRdb running MiXCR on the 5' RACE reads. The repertoire has just over 1 million distinct CDR3 sequences, more than 40% of them found once; the top ten carry under 20%. The specimen was blood. Every receptor here comes from a woman aged 55-75 years in good health.

The rearrangement links TRBV11-2 to TRBJ2-5, with 8 bases lining up with TRBD2. The J call may be incorrect, as the DNA end agrees better with TRBJ2-7. Germline V gives CDR1 SGHAT, CDR2 FQNNGV. CDR3 size: 15 residues. CDR3: CASSRPGTRSHEQYF. CDR3 in DNA: TGTGCCAGCAGCCGTCCCGGGACTAGGAGCCACGAGCAGTACTTC.

V gene TRBV2 combines with J gene TRBJ2-4; D is unclear. V lost 4 bases and J 14 bases, leaving 12 bases between the germline ends. Germline V lookup: CDR1 SNHLY, CDR2 FYNNEI. This CDR3 is built from 11 residues. The chain's CDR3 is CASSVSLREYF. The CDR3, as DNA: TGTGCCAGCAGTGTGAGTCTAAGGGAGTACTTC.

Regarding this clonotype: This may come from a read error, since a much larger clone is one base off. This chain uses TRBV13 with TRBJ1-4; D is unclear. Germline loops: CDR1 PRHDT, CDR2 FYEKMQ (reference sequence). There are 16 residues in the CDR3. Trimming left V 5 bases short and J 11 bases short, with 24 bases between. CDR3 loop: CASSLKPRIAEDKLFF. CDR3 nucleotide sequence: TGTGCCAGCAGCCTGAAGCCGCGAATCGCCGAGGATAAACTGTTTTTT.

The rearrangement links TRBV27 to TRBJ2-5; D is possibly TRBD1 (5 bases). The CDR3 is 17 amino acids. With 5 bases removed from V and 11 bases from J, the gap between germline ends came to 30 bases. The germline V gene encodes CDR1 MNHEY and CDR2 SMNVEV (reference sequence). The CDR3 nucleotides read TGTGCCAGCAGTCCCGCAACCCGACTGGACACCGTTAATGAGCAGTACTTC. It codes for CASSPATRLDTVNEQYF.

This chain uses TRBV20-1 with TRBJ2-3; TRBD2 aligns across 7 bases. With V trimmed by 5 bases and J by 0 bases, 8 bases remained unmatched. This CDR3 is 15 amino acids long. The germline V gene encodes CDR1 DFQATT and CDR2 SNEGSKA (reference sequence). The CDR3 is CSAPIGSGSTDTQYF. The DNA of the CDR3 is TGCAGTGCTCCCATTGGTAGCGGGAGCACAGATACGCAGTATTTT.

J is TRBJ2-7 and V is TRBV3-1; D perhaps matches TRBD1 (6 bases). The J call may be wrong; the DNA end is better matched by TRBJ2-5. The CDR3 totals 15 residues. The germline V gene encodes CDR1 LGHDT and CDR2 YNNKEL (reference sequence). The CDR3 nucleotides are TGTGCCAGCAGCCAAGATTGGGGGCTCCTAAAGACCCAGTACTTC. Protein sequence: CASSQDWGLLKTQYF.

V is TRBV3-1 and J is TRBJ1-1; D not resolved. The germline V and J ends were trimmed by 4 bases and 2 bases, with 11 bases remaining between them. Germline values: CDR1 LGHDT, CDR2 YNNKEL (reference sequence). The CDR3 covers 14 residues. In DNA form, the CDR3 reads TGTGCCAGCAGCCGGTCGGGAGATAACACTGAAGCTTTCTTT. This translates into CASSRSGDNTEAFF.

The rearrangement joins TRBV27 to TRBJ1-1; D remains unclear. With 0 bases removed from V and 0 bases from J, the gap between germline ends came to 11 bases. This CDR3 spans 16 amino acids. Per the germline V gene, CDR1 is MNHEY and CDR2 is SMNVEV (reference sequence). CDR3 region: CASSLSGLILNTEAFF. CDR3 sequence (DNA): TGTGCCAGCAGTTTATCTGGCCTAATACTGAACACTGAAGCTTTCTTT.

The chain employs TRBV2 and TRBJ2-1; 8 nucleotides match TRBD1. With 4 bases clipped from V and 2 bases from J, the junction kept 4 bases outside the gene matches. The germline CDR1 and CDR2 sequences are SNHLY and FYNNEI. The CDR3 loop spans 15 amino acids. The CDR3 DNA sequence: TGTGCCAGCAGTGGAGGACAGGGAACCTACAATGAGCAGTTCTTC. The encoded protein is CASSGGQGTYNEQFF.

This clonotype showed up just a few times. J is TRBJ1-1 and V is TRBV20-1; TRBD1 is a possible D gene (5 bases). V dropped 4 bases and J dropped 10 bases, with 13 bases sitting between them. Per the germline V gene, CDR1 is DFQATT and CDR2 is SNEGSKA (reference sequence). CDR3 length equals 11 residues. This CDR3 is CSATESGGAFF. CDR3 DNA sequence: TGCAGTGCTACGGAATCGGGGGGAGCTTTCTTT.

The chain recombines TRBV28 with TRBJ2-7, with D perhaps TRBD1 (6 bases). The end of the DNA aligns better with TRBJ2-4, so the J call may be wrong. Germline V CDR1 and CDR2: MDHEN, SYDVKM. This CDR3 is 14 amino acids long. The CDR3 coding sequence is TGTGCCAGCAGTGTATACGGCAGGGGAAACATTCAGTACTTC. Translation gives CASSVYGRGNIQYF.